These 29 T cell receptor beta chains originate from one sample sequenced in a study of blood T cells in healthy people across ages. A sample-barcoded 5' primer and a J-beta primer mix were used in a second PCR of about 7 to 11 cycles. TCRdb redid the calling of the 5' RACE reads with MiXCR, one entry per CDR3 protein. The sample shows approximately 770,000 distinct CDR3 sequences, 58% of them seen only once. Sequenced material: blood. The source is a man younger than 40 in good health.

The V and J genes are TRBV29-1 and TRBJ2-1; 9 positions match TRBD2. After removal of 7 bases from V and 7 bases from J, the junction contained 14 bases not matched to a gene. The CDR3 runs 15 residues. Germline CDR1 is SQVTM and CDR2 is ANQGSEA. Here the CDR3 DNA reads TGCAGCGCTGCCGTCCCGGGACTAGCTCGGAATGAGCAGTTCTTC. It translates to CSAAVPGLARNEQFF.

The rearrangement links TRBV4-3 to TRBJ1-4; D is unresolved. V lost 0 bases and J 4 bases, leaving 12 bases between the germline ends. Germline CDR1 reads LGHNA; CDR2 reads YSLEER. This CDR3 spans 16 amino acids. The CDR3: CASSQDGRGLNEKLFF. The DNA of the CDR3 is TGCGCCAGCAGCCAAGATGGCCGAGGACTTAATGAAAAACTGTTTTTT.

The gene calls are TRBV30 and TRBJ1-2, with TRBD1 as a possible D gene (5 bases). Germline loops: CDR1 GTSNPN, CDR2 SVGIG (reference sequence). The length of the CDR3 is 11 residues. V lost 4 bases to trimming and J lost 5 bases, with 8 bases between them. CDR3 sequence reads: CAWMEGYGYTF. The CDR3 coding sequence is TGTGCCTGGATGGAGGGGTATGGCTACACCTTC.

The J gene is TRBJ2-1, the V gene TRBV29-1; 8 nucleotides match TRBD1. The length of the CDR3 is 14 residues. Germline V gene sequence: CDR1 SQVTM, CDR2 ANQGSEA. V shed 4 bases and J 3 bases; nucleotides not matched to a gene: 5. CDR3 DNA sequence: TGCAGCGTTGGGCCAGGGGGCAACTACAATGAGCAGTTCTTC. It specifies CSVGPGGNYNEQFF.

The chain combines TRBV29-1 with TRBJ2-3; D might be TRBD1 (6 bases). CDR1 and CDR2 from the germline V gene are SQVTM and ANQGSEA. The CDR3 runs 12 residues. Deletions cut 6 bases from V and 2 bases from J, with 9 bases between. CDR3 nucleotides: TGCAGCGTGGGGGACAACACAGATACGCAGTATTTT. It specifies CSVGDNTDTQYF.

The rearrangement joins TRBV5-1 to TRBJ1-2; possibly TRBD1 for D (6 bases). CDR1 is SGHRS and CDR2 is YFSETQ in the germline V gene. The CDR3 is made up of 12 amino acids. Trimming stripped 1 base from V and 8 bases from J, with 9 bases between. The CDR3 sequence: CASSLLTGGYTF. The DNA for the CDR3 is TGCGCCAGCAGCTTGCTGACAGGAGGCTACACCTTC.

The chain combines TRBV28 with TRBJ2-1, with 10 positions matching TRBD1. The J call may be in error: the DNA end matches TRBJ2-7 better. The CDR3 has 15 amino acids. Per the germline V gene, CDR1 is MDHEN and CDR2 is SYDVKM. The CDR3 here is CASSTPGTGEYEQYF. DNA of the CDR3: TGTGCCAGCAGCACCCCCGGGACAGGGGAATATGAGCAGTACTTC.

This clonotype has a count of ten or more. CDR3 protein: CASSGPNPTGAFGETQYF. In DNA form, the CDR3 reads TGTGCCAGCAGCGGACCAAATCCGACAGGGGCCTTTGGGGAGACCCAGTACTTC. The V gene is TRBV6-2 or TRBV6-3, the J gene TRBJ2-5; 8 bases fit TRBD1. This CDR3 comprises 18 residues. V was pared by 6 bases and J by 5 bases, with 20 bases of the junction left unmatched. The germline V gene encodes CDR1 MNHEY and CDR2 SVGEGT.

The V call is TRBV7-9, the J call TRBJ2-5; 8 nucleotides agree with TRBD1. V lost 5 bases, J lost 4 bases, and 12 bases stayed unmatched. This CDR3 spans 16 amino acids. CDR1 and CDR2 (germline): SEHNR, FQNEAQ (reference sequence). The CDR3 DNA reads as TGTGCCAGCAGCCCAGGACCAGGGGGCATCCCAGAGACCCAGTACTTC. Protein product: CASSPGPGGIPETQYF.

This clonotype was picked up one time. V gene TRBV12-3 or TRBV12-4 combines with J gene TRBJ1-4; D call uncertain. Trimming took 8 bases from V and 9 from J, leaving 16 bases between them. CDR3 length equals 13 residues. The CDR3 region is CASVGSRAKKLFF. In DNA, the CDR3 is TGTGCCAGCGTCGGGTCCCGGGCCAAAAAACTGTTTTTT.

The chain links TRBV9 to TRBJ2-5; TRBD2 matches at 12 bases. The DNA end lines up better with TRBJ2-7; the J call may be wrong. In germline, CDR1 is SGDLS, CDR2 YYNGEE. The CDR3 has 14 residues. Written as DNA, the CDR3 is TGTGCCAGCAGCGGGACTAGCGGGGCTTACGAGCAGTACTTC. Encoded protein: CASSGTSGAYEQYF.

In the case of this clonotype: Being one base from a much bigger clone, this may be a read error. The CDR3 DNA follows: TGTGCCAGCAGCCAAGACAACCACAATGAGCAGTACTTC. Its protein is CASSQDNHNEQYF. The J gene is TRBJ2-5, the V gene TRBV3-1, with D hard to call. CDR1 is LGHDT and CDR2 is YNNKEL in the germline V gene (reference sequence). The CDR3 has 13 residues. Trimming removed 0 bases at V and 11 bases at J, with 13 bases between.

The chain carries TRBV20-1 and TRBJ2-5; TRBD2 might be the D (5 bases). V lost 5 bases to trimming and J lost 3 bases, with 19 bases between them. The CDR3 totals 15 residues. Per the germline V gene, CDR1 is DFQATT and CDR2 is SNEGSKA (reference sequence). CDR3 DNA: TGCAGTGCTCAACCGACTACTCCCCTTGAAGAGACCCAGTACTTC. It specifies CSAQPTTPLEETQYF.

The CDR3 DNA sequence: TGTGCCAGTAGCGGGGAGGGGAATGAGCAGTTCTTC. It specifies CASSGEGNEQFF. The rearrangement uses TRBV12-3 or TRBV12-4 and TRBJ2-1; 8 bases map to TRBD2. V trimming: 9 bases; J trimming: 7 bases; junction bases outside the gene matches: 5. There are 12 residues in the CDR3.

CDR3 sequence (DNA): TGTGCCAGCTCACCAGTTGAGAGCACTGAAGCTTTCTTT. This sequence encodes CASSPVESTEAFF. The V gene is TRBV18, the J gene TRBJ1-1; D is uncertain. Deletions cut 2 bases from V and 4 bases from J, with 8 bases between. CDR1 is KGHSH and CDR2 is LQKENI in the germline V gene. There are 13 residues in the CDR3.

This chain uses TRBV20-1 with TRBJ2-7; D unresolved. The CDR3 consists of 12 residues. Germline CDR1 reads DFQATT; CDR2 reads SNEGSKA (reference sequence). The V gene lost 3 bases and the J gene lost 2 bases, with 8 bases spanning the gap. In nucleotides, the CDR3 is TGCAGTGCTAGGAACGGTCCCTACGAGCAGTACTTC. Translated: CSARNGPYEQYF.

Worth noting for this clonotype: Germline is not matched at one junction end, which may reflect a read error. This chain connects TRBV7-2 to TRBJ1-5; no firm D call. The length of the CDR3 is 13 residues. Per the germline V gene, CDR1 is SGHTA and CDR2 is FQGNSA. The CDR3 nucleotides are TGTGCCAGCAGCTCCGACTCGGATCAACCCCAGCATTTT. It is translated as CASSSDSDQPQHF.

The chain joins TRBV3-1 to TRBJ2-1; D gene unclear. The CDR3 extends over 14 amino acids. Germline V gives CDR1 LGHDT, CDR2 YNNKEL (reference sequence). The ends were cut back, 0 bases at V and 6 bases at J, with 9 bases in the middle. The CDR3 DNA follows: TGTGCCAGCAGCCAAGATGGGCTCTCCAATGAGCAGTTCTTC. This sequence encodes CASSQDGLSNEQFF.

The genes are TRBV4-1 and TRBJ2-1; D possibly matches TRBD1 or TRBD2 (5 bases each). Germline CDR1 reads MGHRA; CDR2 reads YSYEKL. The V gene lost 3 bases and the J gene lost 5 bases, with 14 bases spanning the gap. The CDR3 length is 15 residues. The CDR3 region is CASSHGTFRNNEQFF. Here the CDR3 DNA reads TGCGCCAGCAGCCATGGGACCTTCCGTAACAATGAGCAGTTCTTC.

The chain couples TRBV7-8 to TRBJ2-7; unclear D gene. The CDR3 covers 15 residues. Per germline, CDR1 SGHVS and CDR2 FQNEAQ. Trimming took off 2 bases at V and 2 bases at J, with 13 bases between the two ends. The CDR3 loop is CASSLKRATAYEQYF. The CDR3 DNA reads TGTGCCAGCAGCTTAAAAAGGGCCACTGCCTACGAGCAGTACTTC.

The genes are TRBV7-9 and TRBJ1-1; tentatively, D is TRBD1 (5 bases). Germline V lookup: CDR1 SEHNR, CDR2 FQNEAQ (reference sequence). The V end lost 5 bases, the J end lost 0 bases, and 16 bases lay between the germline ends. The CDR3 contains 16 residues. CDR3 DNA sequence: TGTGCCAGCAGCCCCCCCGGGGGGACGATGAACACTGAAGCTTTCTTT. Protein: CASSPPGGTMNTEAFF.

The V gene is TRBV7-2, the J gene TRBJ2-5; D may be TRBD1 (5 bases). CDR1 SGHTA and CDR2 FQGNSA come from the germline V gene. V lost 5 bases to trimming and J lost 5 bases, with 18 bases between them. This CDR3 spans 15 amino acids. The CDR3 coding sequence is TGTGCCAGCAGCCCTCAGACAGCCCGGCGGGAGACCCAGTACTTC. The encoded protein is CASSPQTARRETQYF. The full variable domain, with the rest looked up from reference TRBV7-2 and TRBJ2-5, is GAGVSQSPSNKVTEKGKDVELRCDPISGHTALYWYRQSLGQGLEFLIYFQGNSAPDKSGLPSDRFSAERTGGSVSTLTIQRTQQEDSAVYLCASSPQTARRETQYFGPGTRLLVL.

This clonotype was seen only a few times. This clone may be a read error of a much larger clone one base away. The CDR3 DNA reads as TGTGCCAGCAGCTTTCAGGGACTAGCGGACAATGAGCAGTACTTC. It codes for CASSFQGLADNEQYF. This chain links TRBV7-8 with TRBJ2-5, with 11 bases matching TRBD2. This CDR3 has 15 amino acids. V was clipped by 3 bases and J by 11 bases; unmatched bases: 11. Germline V gene lookup returns CDR1 SGHVS and CDR2 FQNEAQ.

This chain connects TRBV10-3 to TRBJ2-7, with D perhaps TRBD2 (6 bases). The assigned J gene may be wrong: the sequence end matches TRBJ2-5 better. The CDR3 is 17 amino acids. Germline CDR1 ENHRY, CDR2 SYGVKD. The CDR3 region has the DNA TGTGCCATCAGGGACGTACCCGGGACTCAAGATTGGGAGACCCAGTACTTC. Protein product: CAIRDVPGTQDWETQYF.

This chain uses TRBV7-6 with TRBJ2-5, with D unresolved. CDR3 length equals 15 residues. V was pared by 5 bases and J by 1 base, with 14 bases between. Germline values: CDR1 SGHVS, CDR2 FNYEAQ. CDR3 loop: CASSPLYRAQETQYF. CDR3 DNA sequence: TGTGCCAGCAGCCCTCTTTACAGAGCCCAAGAGACCCAGTACTTC.

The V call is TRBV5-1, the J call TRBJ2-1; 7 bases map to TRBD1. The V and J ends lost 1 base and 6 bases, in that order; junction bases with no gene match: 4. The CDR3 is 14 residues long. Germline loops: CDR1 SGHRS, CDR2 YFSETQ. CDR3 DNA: TGCGCCAGCAGCTTGCCCCGACAGGGCAATGAGCAGTTCTTC. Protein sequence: CASSLPRQGNEQFF.

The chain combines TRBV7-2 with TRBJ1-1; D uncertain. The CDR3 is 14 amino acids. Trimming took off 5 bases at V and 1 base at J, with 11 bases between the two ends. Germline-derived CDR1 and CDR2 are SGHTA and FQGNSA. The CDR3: CASSAHAQNTEAFF. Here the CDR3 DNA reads TGTGCCAGCAGCGCACACGCCCAGAACACTGAAGCTTTCTTT.

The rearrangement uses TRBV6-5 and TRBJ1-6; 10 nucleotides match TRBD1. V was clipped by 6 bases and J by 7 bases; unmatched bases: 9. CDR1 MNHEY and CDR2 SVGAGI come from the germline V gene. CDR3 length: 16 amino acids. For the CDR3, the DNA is TGTGCCAGCAGAGCTCCCGAGGACAGGGGGAATTCACCCCTCCACTTT. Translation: CASRAPEDRGNSPLHF.

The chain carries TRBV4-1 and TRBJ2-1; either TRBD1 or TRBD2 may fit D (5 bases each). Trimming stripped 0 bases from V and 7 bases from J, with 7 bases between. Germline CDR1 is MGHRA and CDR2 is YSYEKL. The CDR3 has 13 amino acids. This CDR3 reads CASSQDEGNEQFF. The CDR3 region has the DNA TGCGCCAGCAGCCAAGACGAGGGGAATGAGCAGTTCTTC.